These T cell receptor beta chains were read from a single sample in a study of post-analysis software for immune sequencing data. In TCRdb, the PCR reads were re-called with MiXCR into one record per CDR3 protein. Of approximately 150,000 distinct CDR3 sequences listed, approximately 28% are singletons. Specimen: blood. The receptors stem from a girl aged 5-17 years with multiple sclerosis. Each CDR3 is given without its conserved first and last residue. The order of the fields is V gene, clone size, J gene, CDR3 protein. The size of a clone is reported for some rows only, either as once, few or many, or as a class for expanded clones.

V: TRBV5-1
size: -
J: TRBJ1-1
CDR3: ASSVTGGAEAF

V: TRBV3-1
size: -
J: TRBJ2-7
CDR3: ASSQEVALSYEQY

V: TRBV2
size: few
J: TRBJ2-1
CDR3: ASTDNRGEREYNEQF

V: TRBV29-1
size: many
J: TRBJ1-2
CDR3: SATGTVTGYT

V: TRBV12-3/TRBV12-4
size: many
J: TRBJ2-7
CDR3: ASSDRGGFKDEQY

V: TRBV6-2/TRBV6-3
size: -
J: TRBJ2-3
CDR3: ASSFSETSISTDTQY

V: TRBV20-1
size: few
J: TRBJ2-7
CDR3: SAPSGSAAYEQY

V: TRBV7-6
size: many
J: TRBJ1-2
CDR3: ASSLVAGGGGYT

V: TRBV5-1
size: many
J: TRBJ2-1
CDR3: ASSLNDPGGNEQF

V: TRBV19
size: once
J: TRBJ2-3
CDR3: ASSPWTGKFADTQY

V: TRBV12-3/TRBV12-4
size: -
J: TRBJ2-3
CDR3: ASRRLAVSTDTQY

V: TRBV7-6
size: many
J: TRBJ1-5
CDR3: ASSPTTGGPNQPQH

V: TRBV6-1
size: -
J: TRBJ2-1
CDR3: ASRTREGSYNEQF

V: TRBV30
size: few
J: TRBJ2-5
CDR3: AWSALGTGY

V: TRBV7-2
size: -
J: TRBJ1-5
CDR3: ASSLRPGQLSNQPQH

V: TRBV29-1
size: few
J: TRBJ2-1
CDR3: SVGGLARFSYNEQF

V: TRBV29-1
size: many
J: TRBJ2-1
CDR3: SSLAYNEQF

V: TRBV6-1
size: many
J: TRBJ2-7
CDR3: ASSALTYEQY

V: TRBV6-5
size: -
J: TRBJ2-5
CDR3: ASSYSWGAAGVKTQY

V: TRBV7-2
size: -
J: -
CDR3: ASTIQARGETQY

V: TRBV14
size: -
J: TRBJ2-7
CDR3: ASSQGQGTEQY

V: TRBV5-1
size: many
J: TRBJ2-1
CDR3: ASSAQDRVDEQF

V: TRBV18
size: few
J: TRBJ1-1
CDR3: ASSPGQANTEAF

V: TRBV27
size: -
J: TRBJ1-6
CDR3: ASSFGGRRSPLH

V: TRBV6-2/TRBV6-3
size: few
J: TRBJ1-2
CDR3: ASSHRDGVSYT

V: TRBV10-3
size: few
J: TRBJ1-1
CDR3: AISEDRIYTEAF

V: TRBV12-3/TRBV12-4
size: -
J: TRBJ2-1
CDR3: ASRLGLAAYNEQF

V: TRBV12-3/TRBV12-4
size: few
J: TRBJ2-1
CDR3: ASSFQDTYNEQF